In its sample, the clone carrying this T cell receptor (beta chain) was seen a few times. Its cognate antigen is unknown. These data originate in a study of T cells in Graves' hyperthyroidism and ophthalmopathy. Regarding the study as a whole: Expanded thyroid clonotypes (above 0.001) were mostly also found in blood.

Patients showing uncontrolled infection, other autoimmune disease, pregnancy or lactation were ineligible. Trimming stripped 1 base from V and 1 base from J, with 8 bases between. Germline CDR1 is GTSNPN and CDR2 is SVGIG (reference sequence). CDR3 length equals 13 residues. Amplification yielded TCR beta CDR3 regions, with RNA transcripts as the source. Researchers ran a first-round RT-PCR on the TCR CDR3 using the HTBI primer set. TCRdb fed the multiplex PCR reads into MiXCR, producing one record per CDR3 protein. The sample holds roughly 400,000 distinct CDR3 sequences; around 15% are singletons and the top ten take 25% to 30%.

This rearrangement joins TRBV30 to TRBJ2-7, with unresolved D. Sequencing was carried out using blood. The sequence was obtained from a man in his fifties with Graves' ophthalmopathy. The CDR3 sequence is CAWSAHGSYEQYF. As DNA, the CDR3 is TGTGCCTGGAGTGCCCACGGATCCTACGAGCAGTACTTC.